Here is one T cell receptor beta chain with its context. These data originate in a study of blood T cell repertoires in COVID-19. At the level of the study: The study drew acute and convalescent COVID-19 samples from the United States, Italy and Spain. Sources were T cells, B-cell-depleted T cells, or PBMCs; the material itself was cDNA or gDNA.

Germline V gene sequence: CDR1 SEHNR, CDR2 FQNEAQ (reference sequence). After removal of 5 bases from V and 4 bases from J, the junction contained 11 bases not matched to a gene. The CDR3 is 16 amino acids. How the authors handled the data: Researchers report that nucleated cell counts were estimated from reference gene primer amplification. Profiling relied on immunoSEQ multiplex PCR, and the TCRdb table lists in-frame clones only, not all of them. V, J and clone size were drawn from that table, and D and trimming were deduced from the DNA. Here the sample spans about 35,000 clones, 75% to 85% being singletons.

Sequencing was performed on peripheral blood. This rearrangement joins TRBV7-9 to TRBJ2-3; the match to TRBD2 covers 8 bases. The receptor was derived from an older woman with acute or convalescent COVID-19. The CDR3 loop is CASSGTVRGAADTQYF. The DNA for the CDR3 is TGTGCCAGCAGCGGCACAGTGCGGGGGGCGGCAGATACGCAGTATTTT.